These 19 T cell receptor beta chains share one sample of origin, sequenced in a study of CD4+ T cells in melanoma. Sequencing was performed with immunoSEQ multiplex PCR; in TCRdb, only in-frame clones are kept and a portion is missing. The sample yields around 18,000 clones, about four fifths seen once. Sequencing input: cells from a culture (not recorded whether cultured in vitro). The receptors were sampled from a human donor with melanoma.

The CDR3 DNA follows: TGCAGCGTTGTCAGCGGGACCCCAGATACGCAGTATTTT. It yields the protein CSVVSGTPDTQYF. The V call is TRBV29-1, the J call TRBJ2-3, with 7 bases identical to TRBD2. The trim removed 4 bases at V and 4 bases at J, leaving 5 bases unmatched. The CDR3 extends over 13 amino acids. Germline V gene sequence: CDR1 SQVTM, CDR2 ANQGSEA.

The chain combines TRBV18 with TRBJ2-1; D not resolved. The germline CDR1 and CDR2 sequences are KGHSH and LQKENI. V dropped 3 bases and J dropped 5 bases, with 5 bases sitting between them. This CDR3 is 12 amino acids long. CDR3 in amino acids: CASSPSDNEQFF. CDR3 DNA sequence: TGTGCCAGCTCACCGAGTGACAATGAGCAGTTCTTC.

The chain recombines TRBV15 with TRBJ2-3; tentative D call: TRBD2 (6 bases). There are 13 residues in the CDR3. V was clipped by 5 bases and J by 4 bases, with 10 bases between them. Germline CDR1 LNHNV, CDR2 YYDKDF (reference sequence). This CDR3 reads CATSRDFSDTQYF. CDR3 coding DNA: TGTGCCACCAGCCGGGACTTTTCAGATACGCAGTATTTT.

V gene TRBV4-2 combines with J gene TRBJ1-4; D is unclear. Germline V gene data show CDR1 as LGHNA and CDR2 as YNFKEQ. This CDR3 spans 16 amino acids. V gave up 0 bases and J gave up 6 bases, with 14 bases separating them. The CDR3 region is CASSQERGSGDEKLFF. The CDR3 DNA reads TGTGCCAGCAGCCAAGAAAGAGGGAGTGGGGATGAAAAACTGTTTTTT.

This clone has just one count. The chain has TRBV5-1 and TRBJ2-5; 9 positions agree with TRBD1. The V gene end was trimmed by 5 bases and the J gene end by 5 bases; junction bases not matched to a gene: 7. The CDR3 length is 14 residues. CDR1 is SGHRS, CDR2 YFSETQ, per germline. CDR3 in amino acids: CASRPGQGMETQYF. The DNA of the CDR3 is TGCGCCAGCAGGCCGGGACAGGGAATGGAGACCCAGTACTTC.

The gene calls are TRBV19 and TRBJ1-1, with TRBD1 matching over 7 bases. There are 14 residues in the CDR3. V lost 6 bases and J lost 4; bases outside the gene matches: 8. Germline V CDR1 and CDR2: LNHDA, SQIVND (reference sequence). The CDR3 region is CASSLDRVGTEAFF. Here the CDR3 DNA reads TGTGCCAGTAGCCTAGACAGGGTGGGCACTGAAGCTTTCTTT.

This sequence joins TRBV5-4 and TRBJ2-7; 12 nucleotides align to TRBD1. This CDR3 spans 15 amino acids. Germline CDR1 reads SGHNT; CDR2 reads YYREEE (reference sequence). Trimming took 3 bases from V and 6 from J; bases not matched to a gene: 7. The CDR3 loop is CASSSGQGARFEQYF. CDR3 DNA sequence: TGTGCCAGCAGCTCGGGACAGGGGGCGCGATTCGAGCAGTACTTC.

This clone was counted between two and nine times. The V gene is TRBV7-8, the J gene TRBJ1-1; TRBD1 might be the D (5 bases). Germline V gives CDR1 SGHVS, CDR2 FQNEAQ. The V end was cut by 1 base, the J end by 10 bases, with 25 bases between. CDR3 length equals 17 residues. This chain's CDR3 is CASSLVGGNGARVGAFF. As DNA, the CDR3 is TGTGCCAGCAGCTTAGTCGGAGGTAACGGGGCGCGTGTCGGAGCTTTCTTT.

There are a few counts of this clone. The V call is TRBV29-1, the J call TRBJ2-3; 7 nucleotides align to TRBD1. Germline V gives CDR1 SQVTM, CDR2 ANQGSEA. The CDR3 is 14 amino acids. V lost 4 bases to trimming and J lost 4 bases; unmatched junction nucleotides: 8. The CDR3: CSVVAGGRADTQYF. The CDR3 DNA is TGCAGCGTTGTGGCAGGGGGAAGGGCAGATACGCAGTATTTT.

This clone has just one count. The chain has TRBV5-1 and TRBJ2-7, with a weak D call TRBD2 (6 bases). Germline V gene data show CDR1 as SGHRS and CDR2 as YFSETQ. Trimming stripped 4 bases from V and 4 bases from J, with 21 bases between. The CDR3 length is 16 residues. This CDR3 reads CASSIRPGLEIYEQYF. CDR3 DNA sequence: TGCGCCAGCAGCATACGTCCGGGACTGGAAATTTACGAGCAGTACTTC.

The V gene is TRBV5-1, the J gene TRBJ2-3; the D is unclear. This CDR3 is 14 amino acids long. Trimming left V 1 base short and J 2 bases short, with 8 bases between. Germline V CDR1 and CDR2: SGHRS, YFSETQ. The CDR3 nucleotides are TGCGCCAGCAGCTTGAAGCGTGACACAGATACGCAGTATTTT. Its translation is CASSLKRDTDTQYF.

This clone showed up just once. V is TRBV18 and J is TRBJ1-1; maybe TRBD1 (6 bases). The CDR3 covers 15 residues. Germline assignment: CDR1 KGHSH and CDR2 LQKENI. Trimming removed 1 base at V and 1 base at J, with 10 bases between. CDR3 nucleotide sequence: TGTGCCAGCTCACCACAGGGGGGCAAGAACACTGAAGCTTTCTTT. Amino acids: CASSPQGGKNTEAFF.

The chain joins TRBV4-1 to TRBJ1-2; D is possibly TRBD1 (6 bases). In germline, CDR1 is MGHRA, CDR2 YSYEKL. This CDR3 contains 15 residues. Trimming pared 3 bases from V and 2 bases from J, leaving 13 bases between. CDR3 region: CASSQTGTQNYGYTF. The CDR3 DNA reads TGCGCCAGCAGCCAGACCGGGACACAGAACTATGGCTACACCTTC.

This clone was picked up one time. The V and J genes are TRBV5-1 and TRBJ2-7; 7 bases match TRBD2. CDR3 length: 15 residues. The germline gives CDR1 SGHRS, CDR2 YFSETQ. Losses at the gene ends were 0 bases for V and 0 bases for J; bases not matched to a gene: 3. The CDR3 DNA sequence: TGCGCCAGCAGCTTGGGGGAGGGGAGCTCCTACGAGCAGTACTTC. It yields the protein CASSLGEGSSYEQYF.

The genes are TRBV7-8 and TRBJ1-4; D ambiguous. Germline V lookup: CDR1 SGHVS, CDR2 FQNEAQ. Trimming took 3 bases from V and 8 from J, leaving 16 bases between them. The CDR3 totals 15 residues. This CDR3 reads CASSFGPGMDEKLFF. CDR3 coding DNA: TGTGCCAGCAGCTTCGGACCCGGAATGGACGAAAAACTGTTTTTT. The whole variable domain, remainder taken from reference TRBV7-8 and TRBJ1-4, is GAGVSQSPRYKVAKRGQDVALRCDPISGHVSLFWYQQALGQGPEFLTYFQNEAQLDKSGLPSDRFFAERPEGSVSTLKIQRTQQEDSAVYLCASSFGPGMDEKLFFGSGTQLSVL.

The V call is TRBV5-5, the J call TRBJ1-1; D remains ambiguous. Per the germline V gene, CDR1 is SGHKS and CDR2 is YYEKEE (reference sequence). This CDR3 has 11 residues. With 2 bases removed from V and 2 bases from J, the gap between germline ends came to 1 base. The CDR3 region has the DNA TGTGCCAGCAGCTTAAACACTGAAGCTTTCTTT. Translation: CASSLNTEAFF.

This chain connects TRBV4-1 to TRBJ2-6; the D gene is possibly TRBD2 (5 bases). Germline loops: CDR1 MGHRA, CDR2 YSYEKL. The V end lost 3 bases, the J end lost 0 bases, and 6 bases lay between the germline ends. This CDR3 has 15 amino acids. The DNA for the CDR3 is TGCGCCAGCAGCCATGGGAGCTCTGGGGCCAACGTCCTGACTTTC. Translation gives CASSHGSSGANVLTF.

The CDR3 spells CASSTDSLNQPQHF. CDR3 DNA sequence: TGTGCCAGCAGTACCGACAGCTTGAATCAGCCCCAGCATTTT. The chain uses TRBV6-5 and TRBJ1-5, with D possibly matching TRBD1 (5 bases). Trimming shortened V by 5 bases and J by 4 bases, and 12 bases separated the two germline ends. Germline V gene sequence: CDR1 MNHEY, CDR2 SVGAGI. The CDR3 length is 14 residues.

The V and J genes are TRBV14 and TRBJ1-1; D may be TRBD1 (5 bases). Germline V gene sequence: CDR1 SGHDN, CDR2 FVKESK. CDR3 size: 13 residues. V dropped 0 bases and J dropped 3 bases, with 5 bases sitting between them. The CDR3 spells CASSQDRDTEAFF. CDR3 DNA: TGTGCCAGCAGCCAAGACAGGGACACTGAAGCTTTCTTT.